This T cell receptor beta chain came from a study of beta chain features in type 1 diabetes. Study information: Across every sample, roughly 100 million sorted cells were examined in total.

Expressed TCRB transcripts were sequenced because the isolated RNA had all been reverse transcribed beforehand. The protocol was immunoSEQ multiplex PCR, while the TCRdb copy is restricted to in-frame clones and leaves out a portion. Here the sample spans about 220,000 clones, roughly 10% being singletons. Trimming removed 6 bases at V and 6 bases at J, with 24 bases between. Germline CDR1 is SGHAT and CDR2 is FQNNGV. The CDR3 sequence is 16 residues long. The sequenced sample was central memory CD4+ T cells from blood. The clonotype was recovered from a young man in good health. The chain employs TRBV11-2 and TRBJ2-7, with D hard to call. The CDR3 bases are TGTGCCAGCAGGGGTTTAAGTGCGACGCCTCCCATCGAGCAGTACTTC. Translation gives CASRGLSATPPIEQYF. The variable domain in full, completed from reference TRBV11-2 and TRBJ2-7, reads EAGVAQSPRYKIIEKRQSVAFWCNPISGHATLYWYQQILGQGPKLLIQFQNNGVVDDSQLPKDRFSAERLKGVDSTLKIQPAKLEDSAVYLCASRGLSATPPIEQYFGPGTRLTVT.